Each of the 21 T cell receptor beta chains below was sequenced from the same sample in a study of blood T cell repertoires in COVID-19. Generated by immunoSEQ multiplex PCR, the TCRdb table keeps only in-frame clones and is missing some. The sample consists of 150,000 or so clones, around 86% of them appearing once. What was sequenced was peripheral blood. The receptors stem from a man in his 70s who had recovered from COVID-19.

This sequence joins TRBV4-1 and TRBJ2-7, with 7 bases that match TRBD2. There are 15 residues in the CDR3. CDR1 is MGHRA, CDR2 YSYEKL, per germline. The trim removed 0 bases at V and 0 bases at J, leaving 2 bases unmatched. The CDR3 region is CASSQEQRGSYEQYF. CDR3 coding DNA: TGCGCCAGCAGCCAAGAACAGCGGGGCTCCTACGAGCAGTACTTC.

Regarding this clone: At one boundary the junction diverges from the germline segment, which might be a read error. This chain links TRBV2 with TRBJ1-5; weak D call: TRBD1 (5 bases). The CDR3 covers 17 residues. Germline CDR1 is SNHLY and CDR2 is FYNNEI. The chain's CDR3 is CASSEALIGGSNQPQHF. Here the CDR3 DNA reads TGTGCCAGCAGCGAAGCGCTTATTGGGGGGAGCAATCAGCCCCAGCATTTT.

The V call is TRBV11-3, the J call TRBJ2-2; D gene unclear. Germline CDR1 is SGHNT and CDR2 is YENEEA. The V and J ends lost 5 bases and 5 bases respectively, with 6 bases between them. CDR3 length equals 12 residues. CDR3: CASSLTTGELFF. Written as DNA, the CDR3 is TGTGCCAGCAGCCTAACTACCGGGGAGCTGTTTTTT.

The rearrangement uses TRBV27 and TRBJ1-1; D may be TRBD1 (6 bases). Trimming removed 8 bases from V and 0 bases from J, with 13 bases in between. The CDR3 is 14 residues long. Germline V gene lookup returns CDR1 MNHEY and CDR2 SMNVEV (reference sequence). The CDR3 protein is CASLSGGLNTEAFF. CDR3 sequence (DNA): TGTGCCAGCCTCTCCGGGGGGCTGAACACTGAAGCTTTCTTT.

The chain combines TRBV24-1 with TRBJ2-3; 10 positions agree with TRBD2. In germline, CDR1 is KGHDR, CDR2 SFDVKD. CDR3 size: 15 residues. J gave up 4 bases and V 5 bases, and 5 bases lay outside the gene matches. CDR3 nucleotide sequence: TGTGCCACCAGTGGAAGGACTAGCGGACCAGATACGCAGTATTTT. It translates to CATSGRTSGPDTQYF.

This sequence joins TRBV7-9 and TRBJ2-5; 10 bases match TRBD1. V was pared by 1 base and J by 0 bases, with 5 bases of the junction left unmatched. Germline values: CDR1 SEHNR, CDR2 FQNEAQ (reference sequence). There are 17 residues in the CDR3. The CDR3 sequence: CASSLGTGTGDQETQYF. CDR3 in DNA: TGTGCCAGCAGCTTAGGGACCGGGACAGGGGACCAAGAGACCCAGTACTTC.

The chain employs TRBV2 and TRBJ2-6, with 9 bases matching TRBD1. CDR1 SNHLY and CDR2 FYNNEI come from the germline V gene. Trimming took 6 bases from V and 0 from J; bases not matched to a gene: 12. The CDR3 loop spans 19 amino acids. CDR3 region: CASRLIGGTGPSGANVLTF. In nucleotides, the CDR3 is TGTGCCAGCAGACTCATAGGGGGGACAGGGCCCTCTGGGGCCAACGTCCTGACTTTC.

The chain is built from TRBV4-1 and TRBJ2-2; D might be TRBD2 (5 bases). The CDR3 is made up of 17 amino acids. The V end was cut by 1 base, the J end by 3 bases, with 15 bases between. The germline V gene has CDR1 MGHRA and CDR2 YSYEKL. In DNA form, the CDR3 reads TGCGCCAGCAGCCAAGGGTATGTGGGAGTGTACACCGGGGAGCTGTTTTTT. Protein product: CASSQGYVGVYTGELFF.

The chain combines TRBV6-2 or TRBV6-3 with TRBJ2-2, with 8 bases lining up with TRBD2. This CDR3 is 14 amino acids long. V dropped 7 bases and J dropped 4; count of bases not matched to a gene: 5. Germline assignment: CDR1 MNHEY and CDR2 SVGEGT. This chain's CDR3 is CASNPGTSTGELFF. CDR3 in DNA: TGTGCCAGCAACCCTGGGACTAGCACCGGGGAGCTGTTTTTT.

The chain uses TRBV18 and TRBJ1-2; 11 bases agree with TRBD1. Germline V gene data show CDR1 as KGHSH and CDR2 as LQKENI. The CDR3 extends over 14 amino acids. V gave up 3 bases and J gave up 7 bases; unmatched junction bases: 4. The CDR3 DNA sequence: TGTGCCAGCTCACCGGACAGGGGGCTCTCTGGCTACACCTTC. This codes for CASSPDRGLSGYTF.

The rearrangement links TRBV6-6 to TRBJ1-6; the match to TRBD1 covers 10 bases. Per the germline V gene, CDR1 is MNHNY and CDR2 is SVGAGI (reference sequence). The CDR3 consists of 16 residues. V was pared by 6 bases and J by 9 bases, with 11 bases of the junction left unmatched. The CDR3 bases are TGTGCCAGCAGCCCACTACGACAGGGGGCTTCTTCACCCCTCCACTTT. Amino acids: CASSPLRQGASSPLHF.

The chain carries TRBV5-6 and TRBJ2-5, with D possibly matching TRBD2 (5 bases). With 2 bases removed from V and 3 bases from J, the gap between germline ends came to 17 bases. The length of the CDR3 is 16 residues. Germline V gene sequence: CDR1 SGHDT, CDR2 YYEEEE. The CDR3 here is CASSLNPGETKETQYF. Here the CDR3 DNA reads TGTGCCAGCAGCTTAAACCCCGGGGAGACTAAAGAGACCCAGTACTTC.

The genes are TRBV19 and TRBJ2-7; 7 nucleotides align to TRBD1. The CDR3 has 14 residues. CDR1 is LNHDA and CDR2 is SQIVND in the germline V gene (reference sequence). J gave up 0 bases and V 5 bases, and 4 bases lay outside the gene matches. The CDR3 DNA follows: TGTGCCAGTAGTCCCGGGACAGTCTCCTACGAGCAGTACTTC. Translating gives CASSPGTVSYEQYF.

The rearrangement uses TRBV10-2 and TRBJ2-1; TRBD1 matches 7 bases. This CDR3 contains 15 residues. The V segment lost 6 bases and the J segment 0 bases; nucleotides outside the gene matches: 5. Looked up from germline, CDR1 is WSHSY and CDR2 is SAAADI. CDR3 DNA sequence: TGCGCCAGCAGGATGGGACAGAGCTCCTACAATGAGCAGTTCTTC. Encoded protein: CASRMGQSSYNEQFF.

This clone came up once. V and J are TRBV7-2 and TRBJ2-1, with 8 bases identical to TRBD1. Germline V CDR1 and CDR2: SGHTA, FQGNSA. CDR3 length equals 15 residues. The V gene end was trimmed by 5 bases and the J gene end by 3 bases; junction bases not matched to a gene: 6. The CDR3 loop is CASSPAGTGYNEQFF. The CDR3 DNA reads TGTGCCAGCAGCCCAGCCGGGACAGGCTACAATGAGCAGTTCTTC.

The count of this clone is one. This chain connects TRBV24-1 to TRBJ2-3; 8 bases align to TRBD2. J was trimmed by 0 bases and V by 0 bases; bases with no gene match: 1. CDR1 and CDR2 from the germline V gene are KGHDR and SFDVKD. The CDR3 extends over 16 amino acids. Written as DNA, the CDR3 is TGTGCCACCAGTGATTTGCCTAGCGGGAGCACAGATACGCAGTATTTT. This translates into CATSDLPSGSTDTQYF.

V is TRBV6-5 and J is TRBJ1-1; 8 bases match TRBD1. This CDR3 has 13 residues. Germline loops: CDR1 MNHEY, CDR2 SVGAGI. The V segment lost 2 bases and the J segment 11 bases; nucleotides outside the gene matches: 7. The CDR3 bases are TGTGCCAGCAGTTACCAAGGACAGGGCAGGGCTTTCTTT. Protein sequence: CASSYQGQGRAFF.

The genes are TRBV3-1 (or the pseudogene TRBV3-2) and TRBJ1-3; D is undetermined. Trimming removed 3 bases from V and 0 bases from J, with 21 bases in between. CDR3 length equals 19 residues. Germline V lookup: CDR1 LGHDT, CDR2 YNNKEL (reference sequence). CDR3 region: CASSHVTGSRRTSGNTIYF. CDR3 coding DNA: TGTGCCAGCAGCCATGTGACGGGATCTAGACGAACCTCTGGAAACACCATATATTTT.

The V and J genes are TRBV2 and TRBJ1-1; 7 bases line up with TRBD1. The germline V gene has CDR1 SNHLY and CDR2 FYNNEI. V trimming: 1 base; J trimming: 4 bases; junction bases outside the gene matches: 6. The CDR3 length is 15 residues. The CDR3: CASSEGAGGITEAFF. CDR3 sequence (DNA): TGTGCCAGCAGTGAAGGGGCAGGGGGAATCACTGAAGCTTTCTTT.

This clone occurred once. V usage is TRBV7-8 and J usage is TRBJ2-1, with 7 bases identical to TRBD2. The CDR3 totals 14 residues. Trimming cost V 4 bases and J 5 bases; bases outside gene matches: 5. Germline loops: CDR1 SGHVS, CDR2 FQNEAQ. This chain's CDR3 is CASSSEREDNEQFF. The DNA for the CDR3 is TGTGCCAGCAGCTCCGAGCGGGAAGACAATGAGCAGTTCTTC.

The rearrangement uses TRBV27 and TRBJ1-6; 9 positions agree with TRBD1. The CDR3 consists of 18 residues. CDR1 is MNHEY, CDR2 SMNVEV, per germline (reference sequence). The V gene end was trimmed by 3 bases and the J gene end by 5 bases; junction bases not matched to a gene: 11. The CDR3 is CASSFLNPGQGDNSPLHF. CDR3 nucleotide sequence: TGTGCCAGCAGTTTCCTAAACCCGGGACAGGGAGATAATTCACCCCTCCACTTT.